What follows describes a single TCR beta chain. Its antigen remains unidentified. CDR3 length: 16 amino acids. Trimming at V came to 6 bases and at J to 6 bases, leaving 17 bases not matched to a gene. CDR1 and CDR2 (germline): MNHNY, SVGAGI (reference sequence). This entry belongs to a study of cytomegalovirus exposure and HLA in healthy donors. This PCR relied on a set of 60 Vbeta primers and 13 Jbeta primers. Using immunoSEQ multiplex PCR, the repertoire was profiled, and TCRdb retains in-frame clones only, with some absent. The table has approximately 120,000 clones, approximately 74% seen once; the top ten hold 4%. Study results and caveats: A later analysis revealed that TCR association rates differed between HLA loci, peaking at DRB1 and bottoming out at HLA-C. Earlier analysis looked at TCR beta V segments, and most were productive about 90% or about 30% of the time.

The sequence was collected from a middle-aged man in good health and CMV-seropositive. The sample consisted of PBMCs. The chain is built from TRBV6-6 and TRBJ2-7; TRBD1 aligns across 7 bases. CDR3 DNA: TGTGCCAGCAGCACCGACAGGGACCCAATAGTTCCCGAGCAGTACTTC. Translation gives CASSTDRDPIVPEQYF.